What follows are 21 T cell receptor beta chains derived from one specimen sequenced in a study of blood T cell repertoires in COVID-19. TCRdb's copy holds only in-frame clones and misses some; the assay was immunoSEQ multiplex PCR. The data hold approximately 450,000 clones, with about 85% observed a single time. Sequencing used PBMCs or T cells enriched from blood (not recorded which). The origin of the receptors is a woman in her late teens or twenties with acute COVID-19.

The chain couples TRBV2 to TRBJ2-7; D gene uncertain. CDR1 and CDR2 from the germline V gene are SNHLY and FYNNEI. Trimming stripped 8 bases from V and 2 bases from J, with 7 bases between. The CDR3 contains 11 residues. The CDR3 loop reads CASGRTYEQYF. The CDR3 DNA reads TGTGCCAGCGGCAGAACCTACGAGCAGTACTTC.

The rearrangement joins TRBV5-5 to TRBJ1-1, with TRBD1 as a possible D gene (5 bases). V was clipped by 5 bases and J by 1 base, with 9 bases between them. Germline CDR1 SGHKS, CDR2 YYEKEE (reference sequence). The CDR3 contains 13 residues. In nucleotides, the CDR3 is TGTGCCAGCAGTCGTCAGGGGAACACTGAAGCTTTCTTT. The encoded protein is CASSRQGNTEAFF.

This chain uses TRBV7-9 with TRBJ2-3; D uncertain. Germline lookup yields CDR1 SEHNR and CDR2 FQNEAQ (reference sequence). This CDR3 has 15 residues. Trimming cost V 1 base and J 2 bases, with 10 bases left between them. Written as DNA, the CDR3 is TGTGCCAGCAGCTTAGGAGGTACCCTCACAGATACGCAGTATTTT. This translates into CASSLGGTLTDTQYF.

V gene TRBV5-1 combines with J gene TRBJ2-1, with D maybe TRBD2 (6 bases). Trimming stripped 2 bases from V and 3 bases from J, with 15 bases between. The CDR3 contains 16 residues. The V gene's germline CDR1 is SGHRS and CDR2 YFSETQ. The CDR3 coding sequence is TGCGCCAGCAGCTTCGGATTAGCGGTGGGCTACAATGAGCAGTTCTTC. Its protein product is CASSFGLAVGYNEQFF.

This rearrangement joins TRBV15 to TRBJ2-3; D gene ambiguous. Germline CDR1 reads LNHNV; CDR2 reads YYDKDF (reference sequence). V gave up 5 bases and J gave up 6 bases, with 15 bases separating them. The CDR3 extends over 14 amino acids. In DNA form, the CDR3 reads TGTGCCACCAGCCCTCCACAACGTCAGGATACGCAGTATTTT. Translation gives CATSPPQRQDTQYF.

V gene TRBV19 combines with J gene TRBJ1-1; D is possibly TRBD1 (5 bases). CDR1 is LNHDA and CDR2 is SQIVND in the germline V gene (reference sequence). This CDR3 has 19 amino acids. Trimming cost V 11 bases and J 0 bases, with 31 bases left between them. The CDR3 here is CAHIDPPNRSLLVNTEAFF. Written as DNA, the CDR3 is TGTGCCCACATAGACCCCCCTAACAGGTCTCTCCTCGTGAACACTGAAGCTTTCTTT. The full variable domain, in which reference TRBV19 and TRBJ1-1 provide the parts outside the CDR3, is DGGITQSPKYLFRKEGQNVTLSCEQNLNHDAMYWYRQDPGQGLRLIYYSQIVNDFQKGDIAEGYSVSREKKESFPLTVTSAQKNPTAFYLCAHIDPPNRSLLVNTEAFFGQGTRLTVV.

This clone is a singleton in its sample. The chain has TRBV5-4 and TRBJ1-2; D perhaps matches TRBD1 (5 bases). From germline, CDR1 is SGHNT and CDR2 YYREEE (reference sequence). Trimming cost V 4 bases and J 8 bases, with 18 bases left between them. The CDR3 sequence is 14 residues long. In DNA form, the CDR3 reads TGTGCCAGCAGCGTGTGGGGGGGTTTGAGGGGCTACACCTTC. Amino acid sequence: CASSVWGGLRGYTF.

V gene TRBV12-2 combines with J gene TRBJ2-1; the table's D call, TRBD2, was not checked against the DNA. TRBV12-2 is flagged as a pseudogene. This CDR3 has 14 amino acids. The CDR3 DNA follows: TGTGCAAGTCGCTTCCTGACCCACGGGAATGAGCAGTTCTTC. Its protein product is CASRFLTHGNEQFF.

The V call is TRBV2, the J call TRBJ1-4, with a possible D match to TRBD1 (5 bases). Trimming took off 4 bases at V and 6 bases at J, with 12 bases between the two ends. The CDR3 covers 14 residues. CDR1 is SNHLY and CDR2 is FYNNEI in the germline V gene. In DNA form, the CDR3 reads TGTGCCAGCAGTGTTGGGGGGGGATATGAAAAACTGTTTTTT. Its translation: CASSVGGGYEKLFF.

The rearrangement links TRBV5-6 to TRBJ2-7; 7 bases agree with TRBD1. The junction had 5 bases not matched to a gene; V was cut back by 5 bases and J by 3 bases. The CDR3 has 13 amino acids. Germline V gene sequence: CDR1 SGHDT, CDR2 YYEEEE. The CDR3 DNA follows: TGTGCCAGCAGTCCAAACAGGGGCTACGAGCAGTACTTC. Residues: CASSPNRGYEQYF.

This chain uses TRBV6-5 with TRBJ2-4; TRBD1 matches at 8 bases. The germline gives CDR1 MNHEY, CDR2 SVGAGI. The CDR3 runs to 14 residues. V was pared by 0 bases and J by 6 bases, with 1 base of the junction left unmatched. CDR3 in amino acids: CASSYSDRGNIQYF. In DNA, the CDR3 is TGTGCCAGCAGTTACTCAGACAGGGGAAACATTCAGTACTTC.

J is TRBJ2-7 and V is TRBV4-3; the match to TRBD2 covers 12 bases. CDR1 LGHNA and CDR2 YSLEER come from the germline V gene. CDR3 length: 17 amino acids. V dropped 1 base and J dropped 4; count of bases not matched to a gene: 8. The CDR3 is CASSQGLAGVNGYEQYF. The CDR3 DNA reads TGCGCCAGCAGCCAAGGACTAGCGGGAGTTAATGGTTACGAGCAGTACTTC.

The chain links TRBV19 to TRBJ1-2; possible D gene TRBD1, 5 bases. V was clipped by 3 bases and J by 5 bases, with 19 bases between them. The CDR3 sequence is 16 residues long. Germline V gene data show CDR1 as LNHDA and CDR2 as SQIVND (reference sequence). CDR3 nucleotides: TGTGCCAGTAGTATTGAAGGGGCGCAGAATCTTTATGGCTACACCTTC. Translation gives CASSIEGAQNLYGYTF.

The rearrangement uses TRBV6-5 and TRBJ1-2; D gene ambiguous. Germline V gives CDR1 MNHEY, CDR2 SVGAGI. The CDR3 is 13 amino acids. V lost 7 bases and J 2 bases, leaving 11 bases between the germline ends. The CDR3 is CASTSYGNYGYTF. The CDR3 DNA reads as TGTGCCAGCACCTCATACGGGAACTATGGCTACACCTTC.

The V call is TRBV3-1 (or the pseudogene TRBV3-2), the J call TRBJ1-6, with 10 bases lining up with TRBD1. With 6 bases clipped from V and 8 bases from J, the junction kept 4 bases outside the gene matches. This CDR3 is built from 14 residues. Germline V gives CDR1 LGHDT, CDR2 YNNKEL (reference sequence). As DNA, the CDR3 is TGTGCCAGCAGACGACAGGGGGCTTATTCACCCCTCCACTTT. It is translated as CASRRQGAYSPLHF.

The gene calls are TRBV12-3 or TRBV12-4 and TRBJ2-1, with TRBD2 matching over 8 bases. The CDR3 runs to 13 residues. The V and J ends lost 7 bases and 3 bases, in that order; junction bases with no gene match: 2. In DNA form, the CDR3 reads TGTGCCAGCATGGCGGGGGGCTACAATGAGCAGTTCTTC. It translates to CASMAGGYNEQFF.

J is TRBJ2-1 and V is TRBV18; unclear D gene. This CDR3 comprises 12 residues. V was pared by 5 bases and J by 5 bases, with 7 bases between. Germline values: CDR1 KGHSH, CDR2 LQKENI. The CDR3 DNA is TGTGCCAGCTCATCAAATGACAATGAGCAGTTCTTC. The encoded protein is CASSSNDNEQFF.

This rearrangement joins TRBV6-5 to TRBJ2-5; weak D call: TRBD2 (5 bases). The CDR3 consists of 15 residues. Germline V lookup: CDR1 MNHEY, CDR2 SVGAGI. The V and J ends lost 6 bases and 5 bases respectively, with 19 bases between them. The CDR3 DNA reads TGTGCCAGCAGAGGACGGGGAACCCAATTGGAGACCCAGTACTTC. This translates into CASRGRGTQLETQYF.

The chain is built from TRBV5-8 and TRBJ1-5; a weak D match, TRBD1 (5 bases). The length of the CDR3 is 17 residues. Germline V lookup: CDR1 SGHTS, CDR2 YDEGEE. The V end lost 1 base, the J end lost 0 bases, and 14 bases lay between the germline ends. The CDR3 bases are TGTGCCAGCAGCTTGTATGGGCAGGGTGGTAGCAATCAGCCCCAGCATTTT. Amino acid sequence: CASSLYGQGGSNQPQHF.

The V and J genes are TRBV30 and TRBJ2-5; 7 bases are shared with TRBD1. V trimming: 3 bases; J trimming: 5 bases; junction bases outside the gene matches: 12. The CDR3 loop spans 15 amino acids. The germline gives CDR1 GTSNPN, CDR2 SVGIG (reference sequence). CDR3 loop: CAWSDSPTGRETQYF. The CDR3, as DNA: TGTGCCTGGAGCGACTCGCCGACAGGGCGCGAGACCCAGTACTTC.

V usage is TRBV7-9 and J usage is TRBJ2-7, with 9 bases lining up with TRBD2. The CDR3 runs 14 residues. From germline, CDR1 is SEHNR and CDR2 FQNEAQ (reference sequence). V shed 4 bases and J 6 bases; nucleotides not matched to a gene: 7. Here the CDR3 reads CASSWAGLASEQYF. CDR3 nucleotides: TGTGCCAGCAGCTGGGCGGGACTAGCAAGCGAGCAGTACTTC.